Below are 27 T cell receptor beta chains sequenced from a single sample in a study of cytomegalovirus exposure and HLA in healthy donors. Use of 60 Vbeta and 13 Jbeta primers characterized the PCR. This table comes from immunoSEQ multiplex PCR, and its TCRdb copy is limited to in-frame clones, with some not included. This sample has roughly 100,000 clones, with around three fifths found just once. The sequencing input was PBMCs. These receptors were collected from a woman in her forties or fifties in good health and CMV-seropositive.

This chain uses TRBV5-1 with TRBJ2-1, with 8 bases lining up with TRBD2. J lost 3 bases, V lost 0 bases, and 5 bases had no gene match. Germline loops: CDR1 SGHRS, CDR2 YFSETQ. This CDR3 is built from 16 residues. The CDR3 sequence is CASSLAPTSDYNEQFF. In DNA, the CDR3 is TGCGCCAGCAGCTTGGCGCCGACTAGCGACTACAATGAGCAGTTCTTC.

This rearrangement joins TRBV13 to TRBJ1-3, with a tentative D call TRBD1 (5 bases). Germline CDR1 and CDR2: PRHDT and FYEKMQ (reference sequence). The CDR3 is made up of 15 amino acids. Trimming shortened V by 9 bases and J by 0 bases, and 15 bases separated the two germline ends. The CDR3 here is CARRTPKSSGNTIYF. Written as DNA, the CDR3 is TGTGCCAGAAGGACACCTAAGAGCTCTGGAAACACCATATATTTT.

This clone was recorded once. The chain has TRBV5-1 and TRBJ1-6, with no clear D. Germline CDR1 reads SGHRS; CDR2 reads YFSETQ. V was shortened by 0 bases and J by 8 bases, with 15 bases between the two germline ends. CDR3 length equals 16 residues. This chain's CDR3 is CASSLAGPAGDSPLHF. The CDR3 DNA reads TGCGCCAGCAGCTTGGCCGGCCCCGCCGGGGATTCACCCCTCCACTTT.

V usage is TRBV7-9 and J usage is TRBJ1-2, with a tentative D call TRBD1 (5 bases). The CDR3 contains 13 residues. V lost 5 bases and J lost 8, with 15 bases in between. Per the germline V gene, CDR1 is SEHNR and CDR2 is FQNEAQ (reference sequence). The CDR3 region is CASSPPGGSGYTF. The DNA of the CDR3 is TGTGCCAGCAGCCCTCCCGGGGGATCCGGCTACACCTTC.

A word on this clone: The sample has other DNA sequences that encode this CDR3 too. V and J are TRBV27 and TRBJ1-1; 9 bases agree with TRBD1. V lost 6 bases and J lost 4; bases outside the gene matches: 3. The V gene's germline CDR1 is MNHEY and CDR2 SMNVEV (reference sequence). This CDR3 has 13 residues. CDR3 protein: CASSHRGPTEAFF. The CDR3 region has the DNA TGTGCCAGCAGCCACAGGGGGCCCACTGAAGCTTTCTTT.

The rearrangement uses TRBV2 and TRBJ2-1; 8 bases map to TRBD1. There are 14 residues in the CDR3. J was trimmed by 10 bases and V by 7 bases; bases with no gene match: 12. CDR1 and CDR2 from the germline V gene are SNHLY and FYNNEI. This chain's CDR3 is CASTNRDRRYEQFF. Written as DNA, the CDR3 is TGTGCCAGCACTAACCGGGACAGGCGGTACGAGCAGTTCTTC.

This rearrangement joins TRBV4-2 to TRBJ1-2, with D unclear. CDR3 size: 14 residues. Germline CDR1 is LGHNA and CDR2 is YNFKEQ. The V end lost 4 bases, the J end lost 7 bases, and 16 bases lay between the germline ends. The CDR3, as DNA: TGTGCCAGCAGCCCTTCTGGAAGCGGGATTGGCTACACCTTC. This translates into CASSPSGSGIGYTF.

In its sample, this clone was seen a few times. This chain connects TRBV7-9 to TRBJ2-7; TRBD1 aligns across 7 bases. CDR1 is SEHNR, CDR2 FQNEAQ, per germline (reference sequence). The CDR3 length is 13 residues. After removal of 7 bases from V and 3 bases from J, the junction contained 6 bases not matched to a gene. CDR3 region: CASKGAGGYEQYF. The CDR3 nucleotides read TGTGCCAGCAAGGGGGCAGGGGGCTACGAGCAGTACTTC. Full variable domain (missing parts from reference TRBV7-9 and TRBJ2-7): DTGVSQNPRHKITKRGQNVTFRCDPISEHNRLYWYRQTLGQGPEFLTYFQNEAQLEKSRLLSDRFSAERPKGSFSTLEIQRTEQGDSAMYLCASKGAGGYEQYFGPGTRLTVT.

This clone showed up just a few times. The chain has TRBV4-3 and TRBJ2-5; 10 bases line up with TRBD2. Looked up from germline, CDR1 is LGHNA and CDR2 is YSLEER. CDR3 size: 17 residues. J lost 5 bases, V lost 0 bases, and 9 bases had no gene match. The CDR3 sequence is CASSQETRLAGGETQYF. The CDR3 coding sequence is TGCGCCAGCAGCCAAGAGACTAGACTAGCGGGTGGTGAGACCCAGTACTTC.

The V gene is TRBV6-1, the J gene TRBJ1-1; D is ambiguous. CDR1 is MNHNS, CDR2 SASEGT, per germline. Trimming took off 2 bases at V and 3 bases at J, with 13 bases between the two ends. This CDR3 is built from 15 residues. CDR3 coding DNA: TGTGCCAGCAGTGAAATAAACAGTGGGTACACTGAAGCTTTCTTT. As protein: CASSEINSGYTEAFF.

The chain combines TRBV4-3 with TRBJ1-6, with D hard to call. Germline loops: CDR1 LGHNA, CDR2 YSLEER. The CDR3 has 17 amino acids. V was cut by 0 bases and J by 1 base, with 10 bases left in between. The CDR3 sequence: CASSQDAGVSYNSPLHF. CDR3 nucleotides: TGCGCCAGCAGCCAAGATGCCGGGGTATCCTATAATTCACCCCTCCACTTT.

Notes on this clone: Germline and junction disagree at one end, which may indicate a read error. The J gene is TRBJ2-7, the V gene TRBV2, with D hard to call. The CDR3 sequence is 16 residues long. The germline CDR1 and CDR2 sequences are SNHLY and FYNNEI. For the CDR3, the DNA is TGTGCCAGCAGACCGACTTTCGACCTACCTCCCTACGAGCAGCACTTC. It codes for CASRPTFDLPPYEQHF.

This chain links TRBV6-5 with TRBJ2-3, with D maybe TRBD2 (5 bases). The CDR3 runs to 15 residues. The V gene's germline CDR1 is MNHEY and CDR2 SVGAGI. Trimming removed 0 bases from V and 2 bases from J, with 9 bases in between. The CDR3 coding sequence is TGTGCCAGCAGTTACTCGGAGGAGGTCACAGATACGCAGTATTTT. Amino acids: CASSYSEEVTDTQYF.

This sequence joins TRBV28 and TRBJ1-2, with unresolved D. The germline V gene encodes CDR1 MDHEN and CDR2 SYDVKM. Trimming shortened V by 2 bases and J by 5 bases, and 15 bases separated the two germline ends. The CDR3 covers 15 residues. The CDR3 bases are TGTGCCAGCAGTTTAGGCAGTCTGCGGCTGTATGGCTACACCTTC. Amino acid sequence: CASSLGSLRLYGYTF.

This chain connects TRBV28 to TRBJ2-3; 11 nucleotides line up with TRBD2. The germline V gene encodes CDR1 MDHEN and CDR2 SYDVKM. The J segment lost 2 bases and the V segment lost 4 bases, leaving 2 bases of the junction unmatched. The CDR3 has 15 amino acids. Here the CDR3 reads CASSSTSGATDTQYF. The CDR3 DNA reads TGTGCCAGCAGTTCGACTAGCGGGGCCACAGATACGCAGTATTTT. The full variable domain, with the rest looked up from reference TRBV28 and TRBJ2-3, is DVKVTQSSRYLVKRTGEKVFLECVQDMDHENMFWYRQDPGLGLRLIYFSYDVKMKEKGDIPEGYSVSREKKERFSLILESASTNQTSMYLCASSSTSGATDTQYFGPGTRLTVL.

V usage is TRBV28 and J usage is TRBJ1-5; D is perhaps TRBD1 (5 bases). With 2 bases removed from V and 1 base from J, the gap between germline ends came to 15 bases. The CDR3 is 17 amino acids. The germline CDR1 and CDR2 sequences are MDHEN and SYDVKM. The CDR3 protein is CASSLGGSGLSNQPQHF. CDR3 nucleotide sequence: TGTGCCAGCAGTTTAGGGGGGTCAGGGTTAAGCAATCAGCCCCAGCATTTT.

This clone is a singleton in its sample. J is TRBJ2-5 and V is TRBV29-1; 7 bases match TRBD1. The CDR3 length is 13 residues. Trimming at V came to 6 bases and at J to 5 bases, leaving 9 bases not matched to a gene. Germline-derived CDR1 and CDR2 are SQVTM and ANQGSEA. The CDR3 protein is CSVRQGFGETQYF. CDR3 coding DNA: TGCAGCGTACGACAGGGCTTCGGGGAGACCCAGTACTTC.

The rearrangement joins TRBV7-6 to TRBJ2-6, with a weak D call TRBD1 (6 bases). The CDR3 spans 18 residues. Trimming stripped 0 bases from V and 0 bases from J, with 12 bases between. Germline CDR1 reads SGHVS; CDR2 reads FNYEAQ. This chain's CDR3 is CASSLAVGQSSGANVLTF. CDR3 DNA: TGTGCCAGCAGCTTAGCTGTGGGACAAAGCTCTGGGGCCAACGTCCTGACTTTC.

The table lists this clone with many counts. The chain has TRBV2 and TRBJ2-3; no reliable D call. Germline values: CDR1 SNHLY, CDR2 FYNNEI. V was shortened by 7 bases and J by 6 bases, with 8 bases between the two germline ends. CDR3 length: 11 residues. CDR3 DNA sequence: TGTGCCAGCAAGTATGAGGATACGCAGTATTTT. Translation: CASKYEDTQYF.

This clone was counted once. V usage is TRBV5-4 and J usage is TRBJ1-1, with TRBD1 as a possible D gene (6 bases). This CDR3 region has 18 residues. Trimming left V 3 bases short and J 0 bases short, with 21 bases between. Per germline, CDR1 SGHNT and CDR2 YYREEE (reference sequence). CDR3 protein: CASSSGGHGQSMNTEAFF. In nucleotides, the CDR3 is TGTGCCAGCAGCTCTGGGGGACACGGGCAATCTATGAACACTGAAGCTTTCTTT.

This chain joins TRBV6-4 and TRBJ1-1; D is perhaps TRBD1 (5 bases). Trimming pared 5 bases from V and 2 bases from J, leaving 9 bases between. The CDR3 extends over 13 amino acids. Germline CDR1 reads MRHNA; CDR2 reads SNTAGT. Here the CDR3 reads CASSLDRNTEAFF. For the CDR3, the DNA is TGTGCCAGCAGTCTCGACAGAAACACTGAAGCTTTCTTT.

The genes are TRBV6-5 and TRBJ2-1; 7 nucleotides align to TRBD1. The CDR3 runs 14 residues. V shed 7 bases and J 6 bases; nucleotides not matched to a gene: 9. The germline V gene has CDR1 MNHEY and CDR2 SVGAGI. The CDR3 loop is CASKKLTGSNEQFF. Written as DNA, the CDR3 is TGTGCCAGCAAAAAATTGACAGGGAGCAATGAGCAGTTCTTC.

The V call is TRBV2, the J call TRBJ1-2; 8 bases are a match to TRBD1. Germline V gene data show CDR1 as SNHLY and CDR2 as FYNNEI. CDR3 length equals 16 residues. The V and J ends lost 8 bases and 8 bases, in that order; junction bases with no gene match: 19. DNA of the CDR3: TGTGCCAGCGGCAGGAGGACAGGGAAGGCCCTAGGGGGCTACACCTTC. Its protein is CASGRRTGKALGGYTF.

The chain uses TRBV7-9 and TRBJ2-5; the match to TRBD1 covers 7 bases. Germline lookup yields CDR1 SEHNR and CDR2 FQNEAQ (reference sequence). This CDR3 contains 14 residues. Unmatched junction bases numbered 4, after V lost 5 bases and J lost 1 base. This chain's CDR3 is CASSPGTVQETQYF. For the CDR3, the DNA is TGTGCCAGCAGCCCGGGGACAGTCCAAGAGACCCAGTACTTC.

The CDR3 region is CASSLRDRGLETQYF. The CDR3 nucleotides read TGTGCCAGCAGCCTCCGGGACAGGGGGCTGGAGACCCAGTACTTC. This rearrangement joins TRBV13 to TRBJ2-5; 12 bases agree with TRBD1. Germline lookup yields CDR1 PRHDT and CDR2 FYEKMQ (reference sequence). J was trimmed by 5 bases and V by 5 bases; bases with no gene match: 6. This CDR3 has 15 residues.

The chain links TRBV5-1 to TRBJ1-1; TRBD1 matches at 9 bases. The germline V gene has CDR1 SGHRS and CDR2 YFSETQ. V lost 4 bases and J lost 4; bases outside the gene matches: 5. The CDR3 extends over 14 amino acids. CDR3 amino acids: CASSDGQGTTEAFF. DNA of the CDR3: TGCGCCAGCAGCGACGGACAGGGGACCACTGAAGCTTTCTTT.

The chain is built from TRBV7-8 and TRBJ2-1; TRBD1 matches 7 bases. The V gene end was trimmed by 5 bases and the J gene end by 4 bases; junction bases not matched to a gene: 5. Looked up from germline, CDR1 is SGHVS and CDR2 is FQNEAQ. The CDR3 is 14 amino acids. The CDR3: CASSHRDRYNEQFF. The CDR3 DNA reads as TGTGCCAGCAGCCACCGGGACAGATACAATGAGCAGTTCTTC.